This TCR beta chain was found in a study of blood T cells in healthy people across ages. Germline values: CDR1 MNHEY, CDR2 SVGEGT. This CDR3 comprises 14 residues. Alongside a J-beta primer mix, a sample-barcoded 5' primer served in a second PCR lasting roughly 6 to 11 cycles. TCRdb re-called the 5' RACE reads through MiXCR, storing one row per CDR3 protein. Among roughly 860,000 distinct CDR3 sequences listed, less than 80% were seen once. The sequencing input was blood. The V and J genes are TRBV6-2 or TRBV6-3 and TRBJ2-5, with TRBD1 identical over 7 bases. The J call may be faulty, since TRBJ2-7 better matches the DNA end. The TCR originated in a man younger than 45 in good health. The CDR3 reads CASRGMDRRYEQYF. CDR3 nucleotides: TGTGCCAGCAGAGGTATGGACAGGAGATACGAGCAGTACTTC.